This entry is about one T cell receptor (beta chain). Its antigen is as yet unknown. The sample comes from a study of T cell responses to AZD1222 COVID-19 vaccine. Study overall: Investigators merged groups given second doses at roughly 4 or roughly 12 weeks. Overall study results and limits: Repertoires were collected only later (after the peak T cell response had occurred).

The protocol was immunoSEQ multiplex PCR, while the TCRdb copy is restricted to in-frame clones and leaves out a portion. The table lists about 130,000 clones, 85% to 90% of them singletons, with 10% to 15% in the top ten. This TCR was recovered from an adult in good health. The source material was peripheral blood, sampled on day 0 of AZD1222 vaccination.

The CDR3 here is CASSYGGDGSYEQYF. In DNA form, the CDR3 reads TGTGCCAGCAGTTACGGGGGGGACGGATCCTACGAGCAGTACTTC. The rearrangement joins TRBV6-5 to TRBJ2-7; 7 nucleotides line up with TRBD2. With 2 bases clipped from V and 1 base from J, the junction kept 5 bases outside the gene matches. Germline-derived CDR1 and CDR2 are MNHEY and SVGAGI. This CDR3 has 15 amino acids.